Following are 11 T cell receptor beta chains from one sample sequenced in a study of technical replicates of blood from a handful of donors. Measured with immunoSEQ multiplex PCR; TCRdb has only the in-frame clones, and not every one. This sample has under 90,000 clones, with just under 95% found just once. Sequenced: T cells isolated from PBMCs. The receptors come from a human donor in good health.

CDR3 amino acids: CASSPGHQNTEAFF. CDR3 coding DNA: TGTGCCAGCAGTCCGGGACACCAGAACACTGAAGCTTTCTTT. The gene calls are TRBV6-1 and TRBJ1-1; D may be TRBD1 (6 bases). CDR3 size: 14 residues. CDR1 is MNHNS, CDR2 SASEGT, per germline. V dropped 5 bases and J dropped 1 base, with 11 bases sitting between them.

The V and J genes are TRBV7-2 and TRBJ2-7, with D perhaps TRBD1 (7 bases). V lost 7 bases and J lost 2, with 18 bases in between. This CDR3 region has 15 residues. CDR1 and CDR2 from the germline V gene are SGHTA and FQGNSA. CDR3 sequence reads: CASTGPRGVPYEQYF. In DNA, the CDR3 is TGTGCCAGCACCGGACCCAGGGGGGTCCCCTACGAGCAGTACTTC.

This chain links TRBV25-1 with TRBJ1-4; 8 bases agree with TRBD1. Trimming removed 6 bases from V and 5 bases from J; junction bases left unmatched: 5. CDR3 length: 14 residues. CDR1 and CDR2 (germline): MGHDK, SYGVNS. In nucleotides, the CDR3 is TGTGCCAGCAGGAGGACAGGGCCAAATGAAAAACTGTTTTTT. Translated: CASRRTGPNEKLFF. The full variable domain, its missing parts supplied by reference TRBV25-1 and TRBJ1-4, is EADIYQTPRYLVIGTGKKITLECSQTMGHDKMYWYQQDPGMELHLIHYSYGVNSTEKGDLSSESTVSRIRTEHFPLTLESARPSHTSQYLCASRRTGPNEKLFFGSGTQLSVL.

The genes are TRBV10-3 and TRBJ2-1; 8 positions match TRBD2. Germline V gene lookup returns CDR1 ENHRY and CDR2 SYGVKD. The CDR3 runs 16 residues. The junction had 4 bases not matched to a gene; V was cut back by 1 base and J by 2 bases. The CDR3 coding sequence is TGTGCCATCAGTGAGTTCGGAGCGGGAGCCTACAATGAGCAGTTCTTC. Amino acids: CAISEFGAGAYNEQFF.

The chain joins TRBV6-6 to TRBJ1-2, with D possibly being TRBD1 (6 bases). The length of the CDR3 is 14 residues. Germline V gene lookup returns CDR1 MNHNY and CDR2 SVGAGI (reference sequence). V lost 4 bases, J lost 4 bases, and 13 bases lay in between. The DNA for the CDR3 is TGTGCCAGCAGTTCTACAGGGCTCTCCTATGGCTACACCTTC. Residues: CASSSTGLSYGYTF.

This clone came up once. The rearrangement joins TRBV27 to TRBJ1-1, with D perhaps matching TRBD1 (5 bases). The V and J ends lost 2 bases and 10 bases respectively, with 17 bases between them. The CDR3 runs to 14 residues. Germline V lookup: CDR1 MNHEY, CDR2 SMNVEV (reference sequence). CDR3 DNA sequence: TGTGCCAGCAGTTTAGCGGGACCTCCCAAGGGAGCTTTCTTT. Translated, it gives CASSLAGPPKGAFF.

This chain links TRBV5-1 with TRBJ1-1, with 7 bases that match TRBD1. Unmatched junction bases numbered 5, after V lost 2 bases and J lost 4 bases. The CDR3 is 14 residues long. Germline V gene sequence: CDR1 SGHRS, CDR2 YFSETQ. This chain's CDR3 is CASSLGQAGTEAFF. The CDR3 DNA reads TGCGCCAGCAGCTTAGGACAGGCGGGCACTGAAGCTTTCTTT.

The J gene is TRBJ2-7, the V gene TRBV30; 13 bases map to TRBD2. J was trimmed by 4 bases and V by 0 bases; bases with no gene match: 6. The CDR3 is 16 amino acids. The V gene's germline CDR1 is GTSNPN and CDR2 SVGIG (reference sequence). CDR3 nucleotide sequence: TGTGCCTGGAGTGTACCCGGACTAGCGGGGGTTTACGAGCAGTACTTC. Translating gives CAWSVPGLAGVYEQYF.

This chain connects TRBV4-1 to TRBJ2-1, with a possible D match to TRBD2 (6 bases). This CDR3 has 14 residues. The V gene's germline CDR1 is MGHRA and CDR2 YSYEKL. V lost 0 bases and J 8 bases, leaving 11 bases between the germline ends. CDR3 nucleotide sequence: TGCGCCAGCAGCCAAGATTTCGGGGGATATGAGCAGTTCTTC. Encoded protein: CASSQDFGGYEQFF.

The chain is built from TRBV29-1 and TRBJ2-2; a possible D gene is TRBD1 (6 bases). CDR1 SQVTM and CDR2 ANQGSEA come from the germline V gene. V lost 6 bases and J lost 5, with 10 bases in between. The CDR3 has 12 amino acids. Here the CDR3 reads CSVGTTTGELFF. Here the CDR3 DNA reads TGCAGCGTCGGGACAACAACCGGGGAGCTGTTTTTT.

V gene TRBV29-1 combines with J gene TRBJ2-7, with TRBD2 matching 11 bases. The V and J ends lost 4 bases and 3 bases, in that order; junction bases with no gene match: 5. The CDR3 runs to 14 residues. Per the germline V gene, CDR1 is SQVTM and CDR2 is ANQGSEA. The CDR3 sequence: CSVAVAGGLYEQYF. The CDR3 DNA follows: TGCAGCGTTGCTGTAGCGGGAGGGCTCTACGAGCAGTACTTC.